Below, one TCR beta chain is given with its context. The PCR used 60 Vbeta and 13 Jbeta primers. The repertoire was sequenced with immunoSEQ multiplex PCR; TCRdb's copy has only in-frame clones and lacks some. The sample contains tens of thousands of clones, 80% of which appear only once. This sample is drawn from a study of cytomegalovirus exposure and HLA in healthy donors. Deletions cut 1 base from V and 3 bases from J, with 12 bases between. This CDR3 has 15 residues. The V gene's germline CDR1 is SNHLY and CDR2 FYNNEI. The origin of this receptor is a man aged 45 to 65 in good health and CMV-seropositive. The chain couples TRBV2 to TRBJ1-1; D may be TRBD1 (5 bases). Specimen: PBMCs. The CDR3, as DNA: TGTGCCAGCAGTGAAGTCCGGGGGTTCGACACTGAAGCTTTCTTT. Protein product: CASSEVRGFDTEAFF.